This entry features one TCR beta chain sequence. Its cognate antigen is unknown. PCR was performed using 60 Vbeta and 13 Jbeta primers. Using immunoSEQ multiplex PCR, the repertoire was profiled, and TCRdb retains in-frame clones only, with some absent. The sample consists of roughly 180,000 clones, roughly a tenth of them appearing once. CDR1 is SGHNT, CDR2 YYREEE, per germline (reference sequence). V shed 3 bases and J 2 bases; nucleotides not matched to a gene: 4. The CDR3 runs 15 residues. These data belong to a study of cytomegalovirus exposure and HLA in healthy donors. Broader study findings: Based on reports, TCR beta sequences accurately predicted HLA-A and HLA-B alleles for most subjects.

This clonotype was obtained from a woman aged 25-40 years in good health and CMV-seropositive. This chain joins TRBV5-4 and TRBJ2-3, with 9 nucleotides matching TRBD1. The specimen sequenced was PBMCs. As DNA, the CDR3 is TGTGCCAGCAGCTGGACAGGGGCAGACACAGATACGCAGTATTTT. Translated, it gives CASSWTGADTDTQYF.